Many counts were recorded for the clone carrying this T cell receptor (beta chain). No antigen is known for it. V dropped 6 bases and J dropped 5; count of bases not matched to a gene: 9. The CDR3 runs to 15 residues. The germline V gene has CDR1 MNHEY and CDR2 SMNVEV (reference sequence). This specimen comes from a study of early T cells in non-severe SARS-CoV-2 infection. Study-level information: Unpaired chains resulted from sequencing bulk RNA of unsorted whole blood. Regarding the study as a whole: VDJdb-based annotation leaned toward anti-spike CD8 responses and missed private and CD4 specificities.

The TCR library protocol attached unique molecular identifiers to the individual cDNA molecules. TCRdb analysed the 5' RACE reads with MiXCR anew, one entry per CDR3 protein. Altogether 35,000 to 45,000 distinct CDR3 sequences are present, roughly 6.8% being singletons, with the ten largest covering roughly a quarter. Sequences were derived from whole blood, sampled at baseline. This TCR was recovered from an adult who was a healthcare worker with PCR-confirmed SARS-CoV-2 infection or an uninfected control (not recorded which). The J gene is TRBJ2-1, the V gene TRBV27; 8 bases match TRBD2. CDR3 protein: CASSTRVAGNNEQFF. For the CDR3, the DNA is TGTGCCAGCAGCACCCGGGTAGCGGGAAACAATGAGCAGTTCTTC.